Below, 21 T cell receptor beta chains from the same sample are listed, as sequenced in a study of blood T cell repertoires in COVID-19. Only in-frame clones appear in the TCRdb table, and some are missing; sequencing was by immunoSEQ multiplex PCR. The data show around 250,000 clones, with around nine tenths seen just once and about 1.6% held by the top ten. The sample consisted of PBMCs or T cells enriched from blood (not recorded which). These receptors were obtained from a woman aged 50 to 60 who had recovered from COVID-19.

The chain combines TRBV7-3 with TRBJ2-6; 8 positions agree with TRBD1. The CDR3 consists of 20 residues. Trimming removed 0 bases from V and 2 bases from J; junction bases left unmatched: 12. Germline V CDR1 and CDR2: SGHTA, FQGTGA. CDR3 amino acids: CASSLTLGTGQGTGANVLTF. CDR3 coding DNA: TGTGCCAGCAGCTTAACTTTAGGTACCGGACAGGGAACTGGGGCCAACGTCCTGACTTTC.

The chain has TRBV19 and TRBJ2-1; 9 positions agree with TRBD2. The CDR3 runs 16 residues. The germline CDR1 and CDR2 sequences are LNHDA and SQIVND (reference sequence). With V trimmed by 3 bases and J by 3 bases, 6 bases remained unmatched. CDR3 region: CASSIGLAGNYNEQFF. The DNA of the CDR3 is TGTGCCAGTAGTATCGGTCTAGCGGGAAACTACAATGAGCAGTTCTTC.

This clone was detected once. V is TRBV9 and J is TRBJ1-1; 9 bases align to TRBD1. This CDR3 region has 12 residues. J gave up 6 bases and V 3 bases, and 0 bases lay outside the gene matches. The germline gives CDR1 SGDLS, CDR2 YYNGEE. This chain's CDR3 is CASSGTGAEAFF. The DNA for the CDR3 is TGTGCCAGCAGCGGGACAGGGGCTGAAGCTTTCTTT.

The V call is TRBV28, the J call TRBJ2-2; 7 bases agree with TRBD1. With V trimmed by 2 bases and J by 4 bases, 4 bases remained unmatched. The CDR3 sequence is 15 residues long. Germline lookup yields CDR1 MDHEN and CDR2 SYDVKM. The CDR3 sequence: CASSLRDRLTGELFF. The DNA of the CDR3 is TGTGCCAGCAGTTTACGGGACAGACTCACCGGGGAGCTGTTTTTT.

V gene TRBV30 combines with J gene TRBJ1-1, with 7 bases identical to TRBD1. Trimming removed 3 bases from V and 4 bases from J; junction bases left unmatched: 5. CDR1 is GTSNPN and CDR2 is SVGIG in the germline V gene (reference sequence). The CDR3 runs to 13 residues. The CDR3 DNA reads as TGTGCCTGGAGATCGGCAGGGGGCACTGAAGCTTTCTTT. This encodes CAWRSAGGTEAFF.

The V gene is TRBV10-3, the J gene TRBJ1-6; weak D call: TRBD1 (5 bases). This CDR3 spans 17 amino acids. V was pared by 3 bases and J by 5 bases, with 17 bases between. From germline, CDR1 is ENHRY and CDR2 SYGVKD. CDR3 DNA sequence: TGTGCCATCAGTGATGGGTGGGCGCGGGGGAATAATTCACCCCTCCACTTT. Translating it yields CAISDGWARGNNSPLHF.

In DNA, the CDR3 is TGTGCCAGCTCACCACCCGGGACAGATGAAAAACTGTTTTTT. It translates to CASSPPGTDEKLFF. This chain connects TRBV18 to TRBJ1-4; TRBD1 aligns across 7 bases. Trimming removed 0 bases from V and 6 bases from J; junction bases left unmatched: 1. This CDR3 is 14 amino acids long. Germline lookup yields CDR1 KGHSH and CDR2 LQKENI.

The chain employs TRBV6-5 and TRBJ2-2, with D possibly being TRBD2 (5 bases). The CDR3 length is 14 residues. With 5 bases removed from V and 4 bases from J, the gap between germline ends came to 11 bases. Germline V gene lookup returns CDR1 MNHEY and CDR2 SVGAGI. The CDR3 DNA reads TGTGCCAGCAGTCGGGATTCGGGCACCGGGGAGCTGTTTTTT. Its protein is CASSRDSGTGELFF.

This clone was recorded a few times. For the CDR3, the DNA is TGCAGCGTTGTTATTACAGGGAAGAGTCAAGAGACCCAGTACTTC. It yields the protein CSVVITGKSQETQYF. This chain links TRBV29-1 with TRBJ2-5; tentatively, D is TRBD1 (6 bases). This CDR3 is built from 15 residues. The V end was cut by 4 bases, the J end by 2 bases, with 17 bases between. The germline V gene encodes CDR1 SQVTM and CDR2 ANQGSEA.

The chain couples TRBV29-1 to TRBJ2-2, with 9 bases that match TRBD2. The germline V gene encodes CDR1 SQVTM and CDR2 ANQGSEA. V was pared by 4 bases and J by 1 base, with 1 base of the junction left unmatched. The CDR3 runs to 14 residues. The CDR3 DNA reads TGCAGCGTTGGACTAGCGGTGAACACCGGGGAGCTGTTTTTT. Translation: CSVGLAVNTGELFF.

The V call is TRBV7-3, the J call TRBJ1-1; 8 bases align to TRBD1. The ends lost 5 bases at V and 0 bases at J; junction bases unmatched: 2. The germline V gene encodes CDR1 SGHTA and CDR2 FQGTGA. The CDR3 runs to 14 residues. This chain's CDR3 is CASSPGGVNTEAFF. CDR3 coding DNA: TGTGCCAGCAGCCCAGGGGGCGTGAACACTGAAGCTTTCTTT. The whole variable domain, filled in from reference TRBV7-3 and TRBJ1-1, reads GAGVSQTPSNKVTEKGKYVELRCDPISGHTALYWYRQSLGQGPEFLIYFQGTGAADDSGLPNDRFFAVRPEGSVSTLKIQRTERGDSAVYLCASSPGGVNTEAFFGQGTRLTVV.

This chain joins TRBV20-1 and TRBJ1-6; 7 nucleotides line up with TRBD1. The CDR3 extends over 15 amino acids. V trimming: 3 bases; J trimming: 7 bases; junction bases outside the gene matches: 9. From germline, CDR1 is DFQATT and CDR2 SNEGSKA (reference sequence). This CDR3 is CSASRRGVRNSPLHF. CDR3 sequence (DNA): TGCAGTGCTAGTCGCAGGGGGGTTCGGAATTCACCCCTCCACTTT.

This chain links TRBV19 with TRBJ2-7, with a weak D call TRBD1 (5 bases). V lost 1 base and J 3 bases, leaving 13 bases between the germline ends. CDR1 is LNHDA and CDR2 is SQIVND in the germline V gene (reference sequence). There are 15 residues in the CDR3. The chain's CDR3 is CASSIVSGQGYEQYF. For the CDR3, the DNA is TGTGCCAGTAGTATAGTGTCTGGGCAGGGCTACGAGCAGTACTTC.

The sample holds one count of this clone. The chain links TRBV7-6 to TRBJ1-3; D perhaps matches TRBD1 (5 bases). There are 16 residues in the CDR3. Per the germline V gene, CDR1 is SGHVS and CDR2 is FNYEAQ. Trimming cost V 2 bases and J 4 bases, with 15 bases left between them. CDR3 region: CASSLNPDGGGNTIYF. In DNA form, the CDR3 reads TGTGCCAGCAGCTTAAACCCGGACGGGGGGGGAAACACCATATATTTT.

The V gene is TRBV28, the J gene TRBJ2-6, with 7 bases matching TRBD1. V lost 5 bases to trimming and J lost 9 bases; unmatched junction nucleotides: 10. The CDR3 extends over 15 amino acids. Germline lookup yields CDR1 MDHEN and CDR2 SYDVKM. CDR3 nucleotide sequence: TGTGCCAGCAGTCGTACCGGGACAGAGCTCAACGTCCTGACTTTC. Encoded protein: CASSRTGTELNVLTF.

The J gene is TRBJ2-5, the V gene TRBV28, with 10 bases matching TRBD1. The V gene's germline CDR1 is MDHEN and CDR2 SYDVKM. With V trimmed by 7 bases and J by 5 bases, 13 bases remained unmatched. The CDR3 is 16 residues long. The CDR3 DNA is TGTGCCAGCACCCCCCGGGGGACAGGGGAATGGGAGACCCAGTACTTC. Translating gives CASTPRGTGEWETQYF.

There are many counts of this clone. V and J are TRBV14 and TRBJ1-4; D remains ambiguous. The CDR3 consists of 15 residues. Trimming took off 0 bases at V and 6 bases at J, with 11 bases between the two ends. The germline V gene has CDR1 SGHDN and CDR2 FVKESK. The CDR3 DNA sequence: TGTGCCAGCAGCCAAGAGGCTGATATTGATGAAAAACTGTTTTTT. It encodes CASSQEADIDEKLFF.

Only one count was recorded for this clone. This sequence joins TRBV11-2 and TRBJ2-1, with 9 positions matching TRBD1. Germline V gene sequence: CDR1 SGHAT, CDR2 FQNNGV. CDR3 length: 14 residues. Unmatched junction bases numbered 9, after V lost 5 bases and J lost 10 bases. This CDR3 reads CASSIGGQGLEQFF. CDR3 bases: TGTGCCAGCAGCATCGGGGGACAGGGTTTGGAGCAGTTCTTC.

V and J are TRBV9 and TRBJ2-1, with 15 bases aligning to TRBD2. The length of the CDR3 is 17 residues. CDR1 and CDR2 from the germline V gene are SGDLS and YYNGEE. Germline trimming cut 4 bases from V and 9 bases from J; bases unmatched to any gene: 11. This chain's CDR3 is CASSPGGLAGGKSEQFF. The DNA of the CDR3 is TGTGCCAGCAGCCCGGGGGGACTAGCGGGAGGAAAGAGTGAGCAGTTCTTC.

The J gene is TRBJ2-7, the V gene TRBV7-2; 8 positions match TRBD2. This CDR3 comprises 14 residues. CDR1 is SGHTA, CDR2 FQGNSA, per germline. With 2 bases clipped from V and 4 bases from J, the junction kept 4 bases outside the gene matches. Here the CDR3 reads CASSLTSGPYEQYF. CDR3 coding DNA: TGTGCCAGCAGCTTAACTAGCGGCCCGTACGAGCAGTACTTC.

This clone occurred a few times. V gene TRBV4-1 combines with J gene TRBJ2-1; 7 bases map to TRBD1. Germline assignment: CDR1 MGHRA and CDR2 YSYEKL. V was clipped by 4 bases and J by 5 bases; unmatched bases: 5. The length of the CDR3 is 14 residues. The CDR3 DNA sequence: TGCGCCAGCAGCCCAAGTACAGGGGACAATGAGCAGTTCTTC. This codes for CASSPSTGDNEQFF.